The 30 T cell receptor beta chains in this list originate from one sample, sequenced in a study of radiation and T cells in renal cell carcinoma. Time point indicated: blood 4 weeks post-SBRT, at nephrectomy. The treatment was: 15 Gy SBRT to primary tumor, nephrectomy 4 weeks later. Clones were sequenced by immunoSEQ multiplex PCR, and TCRdb holds only the in-frame ones, with some missing. The sample records about 83,000 clones, approximately 82% being singletons. The specimen comprised blood, sampled from a patient whose treatment included radiotherapy and nephrectomy. The receptors were gathered from a woman aged 60-75 years with renal cell carcinoma.

The gene calls are TRBV5-6 and TRBJ2-1; weak D call: TRBD1 (6 bases). The CDR3 is 18 residues long. Trimming took off 0 bases at V and 2 bases at J, with 18 bases between the two ends. In germline, CDR1 is SGHDT, CDR2 YYEEEE. CDR3 DNA: TGTGCCAGCAGCTTGGCATCATCTCTTGGGGGCCCCTACAATGAGCAGTTCTTC. Translated, it gives CASSLASSLGGPYNEQFF. The variable domain in full, completed from reference TRBV5-6 and TRBJ2-1, reads DAGVTQSPTHLIKTRGQQVTLRCSPKSGHDTVSWYQQALGQGPQFIFQYYEEEERQRGNFPDRFSGHQFPNYSSELNVNALLLGDSALYLCASSLASSLGGPYNEQFFGPGTRLTVL.

The chain is built from TRBV7-9 and TRBJ1-2; D call uncertain. The CDR3 consists of 13 residues. Trimming stripped 5 bases from V and 1 base from J, with 8 bases between. CDR1 and CDR2 (germline): SEHNR, FQNEAQ (reference sequence). Here the CDR3 DNA reads TGTGCCAGCAGCCCGACGGATAACTATGGCTACACCTTC. Translation: CASSPTDNYGYTF.

The chain links TRBV6-5 to TRBJ1-2, with 8 bases lining up with TRBD1. CDR1 and CDR2 (germline): MNHEY, SVGAGI. This CDR3 comprises 13 residues. V trimming: 6 bases; J trimming: 7 bases; junction bases outside the gene matches: 7. The CDR3 is CASSQDRVRGYTF. The DNA for the CDR3 is TGTGCCAGCAGCCAGGACAGGGTGCGTGGCTACACCTTC.

This sequence joins TRBV5-1 and TRBJ1-2, with D perhaps TRBD1 (5 bases). Trimming took off 0 bases at V and 3 bases at J, with 12 bases between the two ends. The CDR3 extends over 15 amino acids. Germline lookup yields CDR1 SGHRS and CDR2 YFSETQ. The CDR3 protein is CASSLERDGDYGYTF. The CDR3 DNA is TGCGCCAGCAGCTTGGAACGGGACGGGGACTATGGCTACACCTTC.

This clone appeared a single time. V and J are TRBV28 and TRBJ2-5; D not certain. The V end was cut by 6 bases, the J end by 2 bases, with 10 bases between. The CDR3 is 13 residues long. The germline V gene has CDR1 MDHEN and CDR2 SYDVKM. The CDR3 protein is CASSSDLQETQYF. In DNA, the CDR3 is TGTGCCAGCAGCTCGGACCTACAAGAGACCCAGTACTTC.

The chain is built from TRBV2 and TRBJ1-2; weak D call: TRBD1 (5 bases). Germline V CDR1 and CDR2: SNHLY, FYNNEI. This CDR3 comprises 13 residues. Trimming pared 3 bases from V and 6 bases from J, leaving 11 bases between. CDR3 bases: TGTGCCAGCAGTGAGGGGGTCCCGGATGGCTACACCTTC. Translating it yields CASSEGVPDGYTF.

This clone was counted a single time. The V gene is TRBV27, the J gene TRBJ2-3, with a weak D call TRBD2 (6 bases). Germline values: CDR1 MNHEY, CDR2 SMNVEV (reference sequence). Trimming shortened V by 6 bases and J by 2 bases, and 21 bases separated the two germline ends. The CDR3 is made up of 17 amino acids. The CDR3 sequence is CASSHYPPGTFTDTQYF. The DNA of the CDR3 is TGTGCCAGCAGCCATTACCCGCCCGGGACTTTCACAGATACGCAGTATTTT.

The chain employs TRBV9 and TRBJ1-2; unclear D gene. The CDR3 runs 12 residues. The ends were cut back, 0 bases at V and 2 bases at J, with 2 bases in the middle. The germline V gene has CDR1 SGDLS and CDR2 YYNGEE. CDR3 loop: CASSVENYGYTF. In nucleotides, the CDR3 is TGTGCCAGCAGCGTAGAGAACTATGGCTACACCTTC.

This clone appeared a few times. V gene TRBV9 combines with J gene TRBJ1-2; D uncertain. This CDR3 has 14 residues. Trimming shortened V by 4 bases and J by 6 bases, and 16 bases separated the two germline ends. Germline values: CDR1 SGDLS, CDR2 YYNGEE. CDR3 sequence: CASSSRPPRDGYTF. The CDR3 DNA reads TGTGCCAGCAGCTCTCGGCCCCCCCGGGATGGCTACACCTTC.

The gene calls are TRBV6-5 and TRBJ2-7; 7 bases fit TRBD1. Unmatched junction bases numbered 3, after V lost 0 bases and J lost 1 base. This CDR3 region has 15 residues. The V gene's germline CDR1 is MNHEY and CDR2 SVGAGI. DNA of the CDR3: TGTGCCAGCAGTTACTCCGGGACAGCTTCCTACGAGCAGTACTTC. Protein sequence: CASSYSGTASYEQYF.

The chain couples TRBV5-5 to TRBJ1-3; D unresolved. V was shortened by 2 bases and J by 0 bases, with 18 bases between the two germline ends. Germline CDR1 is SGHKS and CDR2 is YYEKEE (reference sequence). This CDR3 has 18 residues. The CDR3 nucleotides read TGTGCCAGCAGCTTAGGTATGTTCGGCTCCAGCTCTGGAAACACCATATATTTT. This translates into CASSLGMFGSSSGNTIYF.

V and J are TRBV18 and TRBJ1-3; a possible D gene is TRBD1 (6 bases). The length of the CDR3 is 14 residues. Germline V CDR1 and CDR2: KGHSH, LQKENI. Trimming took 5 bases from V and 3 from J, leaving 11 bases between them. CDR3 sequence reads: CASSVDRIGNTIYF. In nucleotides, the CDR3 is TGTGCCAGCTCAGTTGACAGGATTGGAAACACCATATATTTT.

This rearrangement joins TRBV2 to TRBJ1-1, with D maybe TRBD1 (6 bases). The V end lost 5 bases, the J end lost 1 base, and 11 bases lay between the germline ends. CDR1 SNHLY and CDR2 FYNNEI come from the germline V gene. This CDR3 spans 14 amino acids. The CDR3 bases are TGTGCCAGCAGTCTTAGGACAGCGAACACTGAAGCTTTCTTT. It encodes CASSLRTANTEAFF. Variable domain in full (rest from reference TRBV2 and TRBJ1-1): EPEVTQTPSHQVTQMGQEVILRCVPISNHLYFYWYRQILGQKVEFLVSFYNNEISEKSEIFDDQFSVERPDGSNFTLKIRSTKLEDSAMYFCASSLRTANTEAFFGQGTRLTVV.

The chain has TRBV28 and TRBJ1-1; D unresolved. Germline CDR1 and CDR2: MDHEN and SYDVKM. The CDR3 totals 14 residues. The V end lost 2 bases, the J end lost 1 base, and 8 bases lay between the germline ends. For the CDR3, the DNA is TGTGCCAGCAGTTTACGGCCTCGGAACACTGAAGCTTTCTTT. It is translated as CASSLRPRNTEAFF.

The CDR3 DNA reads as TGTGCTTACTCCAGGGTGGCCTACGAGCAGTACTTC. Its protein product is CAYSRVAYEQYF. This chain links TRBV2 with TRBJ2-7, with D possibly being TRBD1 (5 bases). CDR1 is SNHLY, CDR2 FYNNEI, per germline. There are 12 residues in the CDR3.

This chain links TRBV25-1 with TRBJ2-4; 8 nucleotides agree with TRBD1. This CDR3 region has 14 residues. CDR1 MGHDK and CDR2 SYGVNS come from the germline V gene. The ends lost 4 bases at V and 6 bases at J; junction bases unmatched: 5. CDR3: CASSADRVGNIQYF. In nucleotides, the CDR3 is TGTGCCAGCAGTGCGGACAGGGTCGGAAACATTCAGTACTTC. The complete variable domain, with remaining parts taken from reference TRBV25-1 and TRBJ2-4, reads EADIYQTPRYLVIGTGKKITLECSQTMGHDKMYWYQQDPGMELHLIHYSYGVNSTEKGDLSSESTVSRIRTEHFPLTLESARPSHTSQYLCASSADRVGNIQYFGAGTRLSVL.

The V gene is TRBV5-8, the J gene TRBJ2-3, with 10 bases identical to TRBD1. With 3 bases clipped from V and 3 bases from J, the junction kept 1 base outside the gene matches. Germline V lookup: CDR1 SGHTS, CDR2 YDEGEE. CDR3 length: 14 residues. The CDR3 DNA reads as TGTGCCAGCAGCTGGGGACAGGGGACAGATACGCAGTATTTT. Its protein product is CASSWGQGTDTQYF.

The chain is built from TRBV9 and TRBJ1-1; possibly TRBD1 for D (5 bases). Germline V gene sequence: CDR1 SGDLS, CDR2 YYNGEE. This CDR3 has 14 amino acids. V lost 4 bases, J lost 5 bases, and 15 bases lay in between. The CDR3 DNA sequence: TGTGCCAGCAGCCCAGGCGGGGGAAGAACTGAAGCTTTCTTT. It codes for CASSPGGGRTEAFF.

V usage is TRBV7-6 and J usage is TRBJ2-1, with D possibly matching TRBD1 (6 bases). The CDR3 sequence is 14 residues long. Germline assignment: CDR1 SGHVS and CDR2 FNYEAQ. V gave up 5 bases and J gave up 4 bases, with 12 bases separating them. In nucleotides, the CDR3 is TGTGCCAGCAGCGAACAGGGAGTTTACAATGAGCAGTTCTTC. Residues: CASSEQGVYNEQFF.

V usage is TRBV9 and J usage is TRBJ2-3, with 10 nucleotides matching TRBD2. Germline trimming cut 5 bases from V and 4 bases from J; bases unmatched to any gene: 19. The CDR3 runs to 19 residues. Germline values: CDR1 SGDLS, CDR2 YYNGEE. CDR3 DNA: TGTGCCAGCAGGAGACTTGGTGAAATGGGGGGACTAGCGCCAGATACGCAGTATTTT. Its protein product is CASRRLGEMGGLAPDTQYF. Full variable domain (outside the CDR3, taken from reference TRBV9 and TRBJ2-3): DSGVTQTPKHLITATGQRVTLRCSPRSGDLSVYWYQQSLDQGLQFLIQYYNGEERAKGNILERFSAQQFPDLHSELNLSSLELGDSALYFCASRRLGEMGGLAPDTQYFGPGTRLTVL.

The rearrangement uses TRBV28 and TRBJ2-5; weak D call: TRBD2 (5 bases). The germline gives CDR1 MDHEN, CDR2 SYDVKM. Trimming removed 4 bases from V and 6 bases from J, with 21 bases in between. The CDR3 totals 16 residues. The CDR3 region is CASSSFPMGEVKTQYF. In DNA form, the CDR3 reads TGTGCCAGCAGTTCTTTTCCTATGGGAGAGGTCAAGACCCAGTACTTC.

The chain has TRBV5-1 and TRBJ1-1; 8 bases are shared with TRBD1. CDR1 SGHRS and CDR2 YFSETQ come from the germline V gene. The CDR3 runs to 16 residues. With 0 bases clipped from V and 1 base from J, the junction kept 5 bases outside the gene matches. CDR3 sequence: CASSLARGQGNTEAFF. CDR3 DNA sequence: TGCGCCAGCAGCTTGGCCCGCGGACAGGGGAACACTGAAGCTTTCTTT.

The rearrangement links TRBV9 to TRBJ2-1; 10 bases fit TRBD1. Germline V gene data show CDR1 as SGDLS and CDR2 as YYNGEE. V dropped 4 bases and J dropped 7; count of bases not matched to a gene: 8. The CDR3 extends over 15 amino acids. CDR3 bases: TGTGCCAGCAGCCCCCGACAGGGGGCGTATAATGAGCAGTTCTTC. It specifies CASSPRQGAYNEQFF.

The chain uses TRBV28 and TRBJ2-5, with D perhaps matching TRBD1 or TRBD2 (7 bases each). V was pared by 4 bases and J by 2 bases, with 17 bases between. Germline assignment: CDR1 MDHEN and CDR2 SYDVKM. The CDR3 has 16 amino acids. The CDR3, as DNA: TGTGCCAGCAGTTCCCAACAGGGGAGGGGGCAAGAGACCCAGTACTTC. It encodes CASSSQQGRGQETQYF.

This clone was seen a handful of times. The chain carries TRBV5-1 and TRBJ2-1; D is possibly TRBD1 (6 bases). CDR1 and CDR2 (germline): SGHRS, YFSETQ. The CDR3 extends over 15 amino acids. V was cut by 1 base and J by 3 bases, with 11 bases left in between. The DNA for the CDR3 is TGCGCCAGCAGCTTGCGAGGGGACAACTACAATGAGCAGTTCTTC. Translation gives CASSLRGDNYNEQFF.

Only one count was recorded for this clone. The junction departs from germline at one end; a sequencing error may be responsible. V and J are TRBV5-1 and TRBJ1-4; TRBD1 agrees at 8 bases. This CDR3 has 15 amino acids. The V gene's germline CDR1 is SGHRS and CDR2 YFSETQ. The CDR3 DNA sequence: TGCGCCAGCAGCTACCACAGGGGGACTAATGAAGAACTGTTTTTT. Residues: CASSYHRGTNEELFF. The variable domain in full, with the rest retrieved from reference TRBV5-1 and TRBJ1-4, is KAGVTQTPRYLIKTRGQQVTLSCSPISGHRSVSWYQQTPGQGLQFLFEYFSETQRNKGNFPGRFSGRQFSNSRSEMNVSTLELGDSALYLCASSYHRGTNEELFFGSGTQLSVL.

The V and J genes are TRBV13 and TRBJ2-3, with 10 positions matching TRBD2. Germline assignment: CDR1 PRHDT and CDR2 FYEKMQ (reference sequence). The CDR3 length is 15 residues. J was trimmed by 4 bases and V by 1 base; bases with no gene match: 2. The DNA of the CDR3 is TGTGCCAGCAGCTTAGTAGCGGGAGGATCAGATACGCAGTATTTT. This sequence encodes CASSLVAGGSDTQYF.

The rearrangement joins TRBV6-1 to TRBJ2-7; 11 nucleotides line up with TRBD1. V was clipped by 7 bases and J by 5 bases; unmatched bases: 10. Germline loops: CDR1 MNHNS, CDR2 SASEGT. The CDR3 contains 15 residues. The CDR3 spells CASMTPGQGAHEQYF. For the CDR3, the DNA is TGTGCCAGCATGACGCCAGGACAGGGGGCACACGAGCAGTACTTC.

This clone appeared a single time. The chain combines TRBV4-1 with TRBJ1-1, with D possibly TRBD1 on 5 matching bases. Trimming stripped 4 bases from V and 0 bases from J, with 18 bases between. The germline CDR1 and CDR2 sequences are MGHRA and YSYEKL. The CDR3 consists of 17 residues. CDR3 bases: TGCGCCAGCAGCCGGCCCCGGGACGGCGTGTTGAACACTGAAGCTTTCTTT. Translated: CASSRPRDGVLNTEAFF.

This clone was counted a single time. J is TRBJ2-1 and V is TRBV7-2; either TRBD1 or TRBD2 may supply D (5 bases each). V gave up 1 base and J gave up 9 bases, with 7 bases separating them. The V gene's germline CDR1 is SGHTA and CDR2 FQGNSA. This CDR3 comprises 12 residues. This chain's CDR3 is CASSLERGEQFF. Written as DNA, the CDR3 is TGTGCCAGCAGCTTAGAGAGGGGTGAGCAGTTCTTC.